One sample yielded the 17 T cell receptor beta chains listed below, sequenced in a study of T cells in Graves' hyperthyroidism and ophthalmopathy. Amplified regions were TCR beta CDR3 sequences from RNA transcripts. An initial round of RT-PCR targeting the TCR CDR3 relied on the HTBI primer set. In TCRdb, the multiplex PCR reads were re-called with MiXCR into one record per CDR3 protein. The sample yields about 410,000 distinct CDR3 sequences, around 15% seen once. Source material: blood. The receptors shown here come from a young woman with Graves' ophthalmopathy.

Comment on this clonotype: A read error may explain this, as a much larger clone is one base away. The chain is built from TRBV7-9 and TRBJ1-6, with 7 bases that match TRBD1. The CDR3 has 15 amino acids. The germline V gene has CDR1 SEHNR and CDR2 FQNEAQ (reference sequence). V was pared by 1 base and J by 5 bases, with 2 bases of the junction left unmatched. CDR3 protein: CASSLGTGHNSPLHF. The CDR3 coding sequence is TGTGCCAGCAGCTTAGGGACAGGACATAATTCACCCCTCCACTTT.

This clonotype has a count of ten or more. J is TRBJ2-5 and V is TRBV18, with a possible D match to TRBD1 (5 bases). V lost 1 base and J 1 base, leaving 7 bases between the germline ends. Germline V gene lookup returns CDR1 KGHSH and CDR2 LQKENI. CDR3 length equals 14 residues. The CDR3 nucleotides read TGTGCCAGCTCACCACGCAGGGCCCAAGAGACCCAGTACTTC. Translating gives CASSPRRAQETQYF.

V usage is TRBV18 and J usage is TRBJ1-1; tentative D call: TRBD1 (6 bases). Per the germline V gene, CDR1 is KGHSH and CDR2 is LQKENI. The V end was cut by 2 bases, the J end by 14 bases, with 24 bases between. CDR3 size: 15 residues. CDR3 protein: CASSPGSTAGVGFFF. The CDR3 region has the DNA TGTGCCAGCTCACCAGGCTCCACGGCAGGGGTAGGTTTCTTCTTT.

The chain carries TRBV19 and TRBJ1-2; D may be TRBD1 (6 bases). CDR3 size: 13 residues. Trimming stripped 4 bases from V and 8 bases from J, with 14 bases between. CDR1 is LNHDA, CDR2 SQIVND, per germline (reference sequence). The CDR3 DNA follows: TGTGCCAGTAGTAAAGGGACACCGGCCGGCTACACCTTC. Translation: CASSKGTPAGYTF.

This clonotype was recorded at least ten times. The chain carries TRBV2 and TRBJ2-7; TRBD1 aligns across 7 bases. This CDR3 has 12 amino acids. Germline CDR1 reads SNHLY; CDR2 reads FYNNEI. The junction had 4 bases not matched to a gene; V was cut back by 7 bases and J by 4 bases. CDR3 sequence: CASTDRIYEQYF. As DNA, the CDR3 is TGTGCCAGCACGGACAGGATTTACGAGCAGTACTTC.

This clonotype was picked up many times. The V gene is TRBV28, the J gene TRBJ1-2, with D unclear. Germline lookup yields CDR1 MDHEN and CDR2 SYDVKM. The germline V and J ends were trimmed by 3 bases and 7 bases, with 21 bases remaining between them. CDR3 size: 16 residues. The CDR3: CASSFTTGPSGSGYTF. Written as DNA, the CDR3 is TGTGCCAGCAGTTTCACCACCGGCCCTTCGGGTTCTGGCTACACCTTC.

The V and J genes are TRBV12-5 and TRBJ2-7; perhaps TRBD2 as D (6 bases). The germline V and J ends were trimmed by 0 bases and 2 bases, with 23 bases remaining between them. The CDR3 contains 19 residues. Germline values: CDR1 LGHNT, CDR2 FRNRAP. CDR3 coding DNA: TGTGCTAGTGGTTTGGTACTTTATCGGTTGGAGGGCCGCACCTACGAGCAGTACTTC. It specifies CASGLVLYRLEGRTYEQYF.

In this sample, this clonotype turned up many times. The chain recombines TRBV20-1 with TRBJ2-1; D assignment may be TRBD1 or TRBD2 (6 bases each). Germline loops: CDR1 DFQATT, CDR2 SNEGSKA (reference sequence). Trimming pared 6 bases from V and 4 bases from J, leaving 19 bases between. This CDR3 has 15 residues. The CDR3 protein is CSAPRGDKGYNEQFF. DNA for the CDR3: TGCAGTGCCCCTAGGGGGGACAAAGGGTACAATGAGCAGTTCTTC.

This clonotype was found many times. The chain recombines TRBV12-3 or TRBV12-4 with TRBJ1-5, with 7 bases identical to TRBD1. V shed 5 bases, J shed 6 bases, and the junction held 7 bases outside the gene matches. CDR3 length equals 14 residues. CDR3 loop: CASSTYRGAQPQHF. CDR3 DNA sequence: TGTGCCAGCAGTACTTACAGGGGTGCTCAGCCCCAGCATTTT.

This clonotype was detected only a few times. CDR3 bases: TGCAGTGCTACACCTAGCGGGGATGAGCAGTTCTTC. Translating gives CSATPSGDEQFF. This chain connects TRBV20-1 to TRBJ2-1; the match to TRBD2 covers 9 bases. CDR3 length: 12 residues. Losses at the gene ends were 4 bases for V and 8 bases for J; bases not matched to a gene: 3. Germline CDR1 and CDR2: DFQATT and SNEGSKA (reference sequence).

This clonotype was recorded many times. This rearrangement joins TRBV24-1 to TRBJ1-5; TRBD1 matches at 7 bases. Germline V gene sequence: CDR1 KGHDR, CDR2 SFDVKD. The CDR3 totals 19 residues. Trimming at V came to 1 base and at J to 0 bases, leaving 11 bases not matched to a gene. The DNA of the CDR3 is TGTGCCACCAGTGATTTCGCAAATACAGGGGCGTTTAGCAATCAGCCCCAGCATTTT. Its translation: CATSDFANTGAFSNQPQHF.

This clonotype has ten or more counts. The genes are TRBV29-1 and TRBJ2-7; TRBD2 might be the D (6 bases). The CDR3 is 14 amino acids. Germline-derived CDR1 and CDR2 are SQVTM and ANQGSEA. Trimming shortened V by 5 bases and J by 3 bases, and 17 bases separated the two germline ends. The CDR3 sequence: CSVRTHSGDYEQYF. In nucleotides, the CDR3 is TGCAGCGTTCGCACCCATAGCGGCGACTACGAGCAGTACTTC.

This clonotype was observed many times. In nucleotides, the CDR3 is TGTGCCAGCAGTCCAGGGTTGGAGTACGAGCAGTACTTC. It is translated as CASSPGLEYEQYF. The chain combines TRBV28 with TRBJ2-7; tentatively, D is TRBD1 (5 bases). Trimming left V 5 bases short and J 4 bases short, with 12 bases between. CDR1 is MDHEN and CDR2 is SYDVKM in the germline V gene. This CDR3 is built from 13 residues.

The V and J genes are TRBV5-8 and TRBJ1-1; no clear D gene. V lost 1 base and J lost 4, with 14 bases in between. CDR1 and CDR2 from the germline V gene are SGHTS and YDEGEE. The CDR3 totals 15 residues. The CDR3 is CASSLLVGLITEAFF. The CDR3 DNA reads as TGTGCCAGCAGCTTGTTGGTAGGGCTTATCACTGAAGCTTTCTTT.

In its sample, this clonotype was seen many times. The V and J genes are TRBV12-3 or TRBV12-4 and TRBJ1-1; 9 bases are a match to TRBD1. This CDR3 region has 18 residues. V lost 8 bases, J lost 7 bases, and 23 bases stayed unmatched. The CDR3 region has the DNA TGTGCCAGCTCCCCCAGGGACAGGGTTTCTCGGCTCGACGGTGAAGCTTTCTTT. As protein: CASSPRDRVSRLDGEAFF.

In its sample, this clonotype was seen many times. The V and J genes are TRBV20-1 and TRBJ2-7; the D gene is possibly TRBD2 (7 bases). The V end was cut by 0 bases, the J end by 3 bases, with 15 bases between. CDR3 length: 15 residues. CDR1 and CDR2 (germline): DFQATT, SNEGSKA (reference sequence). DNA of the CDR3: TGCAGTGCTAGAGATTTGGGGGGGGCGGTCTACGAGCAGTACTTC. Amino acid sequence: CSARDLGGAVYEQYF.

This clonotype was observed many times. The chain combines TRBV3-1 with TRBJ1-5; 9 nucleotides match TRBD1. CDR3 length: 15 residues. The germline CDR1 and CDR2 sequences are LGHDT and YNNKEL (reference sequence). Trimming at V came to 3 bases and at J to 3 bases, leaving 3 bases not matched to a gene. CDR3 in DNA: TGTGCCAGCAGCCAGGACAGGGGCGCCAATCAGCCCCAGCATTTT. It is translated as CASSQDRGANQPQHF.